The 5 T cell receptor beta chains below were found in one sample sequenced in a study of cytomegalovirus exposure and HLA in healthy donors. Primers: 60 Vbeta forward and 13 Jbeta reverse. Produced via immunoSEQ multiplex PCR; TCRdb's table is partial and in-frame only. This sample yields some 130,000 clones, of which about 70% are seen a single time; approximately 2.3% belongs to the top ten. The source material was PBMCs. The receptors were sampled from a woman aged 55-75 years in good health and CMV-seropositive.

This clone was picked up a small number of times. V usage is TRBV19 and J usage is TRBJ1-1; TRBD1 might be the D (5 bases). This CDR3 has 17 residues. V was trimmed by 3 bases and J by 1 base, leaving 18 bases between them. Germline V gene sequence: CDR1 LNHDA, CDR2 SQIVND (reference sequence). This chain's CDR3 is CASSMPPEITGNTEAFF. In nucleotides, the CDR3 is TGTGCCAGTAGTATGCCCCCCGAGATAACAGGGAACACTGAAGCTTTCTTT.

This chain uses TRBV6-5 with TRBJ1-1, with a tentative D call TRBD1 (6 bases). Trimming shortened V by 2 bases and J by 1 base, and 8 bases separated the two germline ends. CDR1 and CDR2 (germline): MNHEY, SVGAGI. There are 14 residues in the CDR3. In nucleotides, the CDR3 is TGTGCCAGCAGTTACAAACAGGGGAACACTGAAGCTTTCTTT. This translates into CASSYKQGNTEAFF.

This clone turned up a few times. The rearrangement joins TRBV11-2 to TRBJ1-4; tentative D call: TRBD1 (6 bases). Germline V gives CDR1 SGHAT, CDR2 FQNNGV. This CDR3 spans 15 amino acids. V lost 5 bases and J 10 bases, leaving 20 bases between the germline ends. CDR3 sequence (DNA): TGTGCCAGCAGCGAGACAGGATATGGGTCCGGAAAACTGTTTTTT. It encodes CASSETGYGSGKLFF.

This clone is a singleton in its sample. This chain connects TRBV18 to TRBJ2-2, with TRBD1 identical over 11 bases. The CDR3 is 17 residues long. Trimming cost V 6 bases and J 2 bases; bases outside gene matches: 8. Germline CDR1 reads KGHSH; CDR2 reads LQKENI. In nucleotides, the CDR3 is TGTGCCAGCTCCGGACAGGGGGCTTTTACTAACACCGGGGAGCTGTTTTTT. This encodes CASSGQGAFTNTGELFF. Variable domain in full (rest from reference TRBV18 and TRBJ2-2): NAGVMQNPRHLVRRRGQEARLRCSPMKGHSHVYWYRQLPEEGLKFMVYLQKENIIDESGMPKERFSAEFPKEGPSILRIQQVVRGDSAAYFCASSGQGAFTNTGELFFGEGSRLTVL.

The V gene is TRBV7-2, the J gene TRBJ1-5; no clear D. Trimming removed 6 bases at V and 3 bases at J, with 12 bases between. The CDR3 loop spans 14 amino acids. Germline-derived CDR1 and CDR2 are SGHTA and FQGNSA. The DNA of the CDR3 is TGTGCCAGCAGTTTCGGACTGTCCAATCAGCCCCAGCATTTT. Translation gives CASSFGLSNQPQHF.